This TCR beta chain was profiled in a study of blood T cells in healthy people across ages. The CDR3 has 17 residues. The junction had 12 bases not matched to a gene; V was cut back by 5 bases and J by 1 base. Germline V gene lookup returns CDR1 DFQATT and CDR2 SNEGSKA (reference sequence). Through a sample-barcoded 5' primer and a J-beta primer mix, a second PCR was run for 7 to 11 cycles. TCRdb re-derived calls from the 5' RACE reads in MiXCR, one entry per CDR3 protein. The table has about 830,000 distinct CDR3 sequences, 55% to 65% seen once. The sample consisted of blood. This sequence joins TRBV20-1 and TRBJ1-4; the match to TRBD1 covers 8 bases. The receptor's source is a young man in good health. This CDR3 reads CSAPLTGQVVTNEKLFF. As DNA, the CDR3 is TGCAGTGCTCCGCTTACGGGACAGGTCGTAACTAATGAAAAACTGTTTTTT.